This T cell receptor beta chain stems from a study of molecular identifiers for immune sequencing clone quantification. Study-level points and caveats: Clones with over 20 RNA copies captured over 99% of effector molecules but under 1% of naive ones. The study reportedly detected spiked Jurkat TCR RNA from one cell among approximately 1 million naive cells.

Of note for this clonotype: Its antigen is as yet unknown.

Library preparation followed earlier protocols using designated TCR primers. TCRdb independently ran MiXCR on the PCR reads; one entry per CDR3 protein. The repertoire holds about half a million distinct CDR3 sequences, with 20% to 25% as singletons. The CDR3 contains 14 residues. The V gene's germline CDR1 is LNHDA and CDR2 SQIVND (reference sequence). V shed 5 bases, J shed 1 base, and the junction held 5 bases outside the gene matches. The J gene is TRBJ2-7, the V gene TRBV19, with 7 bases lining up with TRBD1. This clonotype was sampled from a human donor in good health. Some libraries in this study had Jurkat cell RNA spiked in. Sequencing input: naive CD8+ T cells from blood, with Jurkat cell RNA spiked in. Regarding subset: FACS-sorted CD8+CD4-CCR7+CD45RA+ naive T cells. The CDR3 loop is CASSGQATSYEQYF. The CDR3 DNA reads as TGTGCCAGTAGTGGACAGGCGACATCCTACGAGCAGTACTTC.